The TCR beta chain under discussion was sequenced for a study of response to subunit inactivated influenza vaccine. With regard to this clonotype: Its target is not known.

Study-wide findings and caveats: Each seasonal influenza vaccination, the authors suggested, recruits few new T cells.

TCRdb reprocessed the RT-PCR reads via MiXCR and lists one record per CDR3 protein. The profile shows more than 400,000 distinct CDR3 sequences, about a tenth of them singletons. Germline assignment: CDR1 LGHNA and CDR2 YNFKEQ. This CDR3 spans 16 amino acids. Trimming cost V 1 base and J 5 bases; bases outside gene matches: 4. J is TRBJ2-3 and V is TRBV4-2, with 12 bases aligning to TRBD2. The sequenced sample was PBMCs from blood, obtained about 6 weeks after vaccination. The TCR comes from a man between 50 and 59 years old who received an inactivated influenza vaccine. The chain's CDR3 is CASSQGLAGDVDTQYF. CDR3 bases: TGTGCCAGCAGCCAAGGACTAGCGGGGGATGTAGATACGCAGTATTTT.